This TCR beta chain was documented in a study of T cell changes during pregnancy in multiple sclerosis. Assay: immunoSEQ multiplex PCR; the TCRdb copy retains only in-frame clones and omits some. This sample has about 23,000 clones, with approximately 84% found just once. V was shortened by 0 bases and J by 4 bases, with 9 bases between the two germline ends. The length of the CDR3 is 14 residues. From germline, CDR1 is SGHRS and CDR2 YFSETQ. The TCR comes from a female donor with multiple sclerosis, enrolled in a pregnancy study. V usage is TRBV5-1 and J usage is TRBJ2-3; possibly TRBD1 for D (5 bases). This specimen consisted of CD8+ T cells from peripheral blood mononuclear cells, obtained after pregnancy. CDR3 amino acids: CASSLGEGADTQYF. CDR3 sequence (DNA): TGCGCCAGCAGCTTGGGGGAAGGGGCAGATACGCAGTATTTT.